A single sample gave rise to the 21 T cell receptor beta chains below, sequenced in a study of human T cells and chemical hapten exposure. As for time point: patch test 1, 2 weeks after DPC sensitization. Treatment reported: therapeutic diphenylcyclopropenone sensitization with weekly scalp DPC. TCRdb passed the RACE reads through MiXCR, listing each CDR3 protein once. The sample gives 40,000 to 60,000 distinct CDR3 sequences, 9.3% of which show up once; roughly 4.4% is in the top ten. The sample consisted of whole blood, taken in connection with sensitization to the hapten diphenylcyclopropenone (DPC). All receptors derive from a woman in her forties or fifties with alopecia areata. Some clones in this sample may be carry-over from other donors' samples.

This clonotype was seen repeatedly, ten times or more. V gene TRBV20-1 combines with J gene TRBJ2-7; 12 bases are a match to TRBD2. Unmatched junction bases numbered 11, after V lost 5 bases and J lost 6 bases. The V gene's germline CDR1 is DFQATT and CDR2 SNEGSKA (reference sequence). The CDR3 has 15 residues. CDR3 DNA sequence: TGCAGTGCTGCGTCCGGGACTAGCGGGTTCGGCGAGCAGTACTTC. Translating gives CSAASGTSGFGEQYF.

The rearrangement joins TRBV5-6 to TRBJ2-3, with D possibly TRBD1 on 6 matching bases. The CDR3 spans 15 residues. Trimming left V 3 bases short and J 2 bases short, with 13 bases between. Germline V gives CDR1 SGHDT, CDR2 YYEEEE. The CDR3 DNA follows: TGTGCCAGCAGCTCTGGCTGGACAGCCACAGATACGCAGTATTTT. As protein: CASSSGWTATDTQYF.

This clonotype was picked up many times. The chain combines TRBV7-2 with TRBJ2-7; 9 nucleotides agree with TRBD1. This CDR3 has 14 residues. Trimming took 5 bases from V and 9 from J; bases not matched to a gene: 11. From germline, CDR1 is SGHTA and CDR2 FQGNSA. The CDR3: CASSGEGQGLGQYF. CDR3 in DNA: TGTGCCAGCAGCGGAGAGGGACAGGGATTAGGGCAGTACTTC. The complete variable domain, with remaining parts taken from reference TRBV7-2 and TRBJ2-7, reads GAGVSQSPSNKVTEKGKDVELRCDPISGHTALYWYRQSLGQGLEFLIYFQGNSAPDKSGLPSDRFSAERTGGSVSTLTIQRTQQEDSAVYLCASSGEGQGLGQYFGPGTRLTVT.

The V call is TRBV6-1, the J call TRBJ2-1; tentatively, D is TRBD2 (6 bases). The germline V gene encodes CDR1 MNHNS and CDR2 SASEGT. The V and J ends lost 7 bases and 3 bases respectively, with 16 bases between them. This CDR3 is built from 15 residues. The CDR3 region has the DNA TGTGCCAGCACTCCTAGGAGGGAACTCTACAATGAGCAGTTCTTC. It codes for CASTPRRELYNEQFF.

This clonotype was counted at least ten times. This chain connects TRBV20-1 to TRBJ2-7; no definite D call. The CDR3 covers 13 residues. V lost 0 bases, J lost 1 base, and 7 bases lay in between. In germline, CDR1 is DFQATT, CDR2 SNEGSKA (reference sequence). The CDR3 DNA is TGCAGTGCTAGAGATCGACTGTCCTACGAGCAGTACTTC. This translates into CSARDRLSYEQYF.

This clonotype was seen more than once but under ten times. The V gene is TRBV19, the J gene TRBJ2-1; D gene uncertain. The V gene's germline CDR1 is LNHDA and CDR2 SQIVND (reference sequence). The germline V and J ends were trimmed by 7 bases and 6 bases, with 19 bases remaining between them. CDR3 length: 15 residues. This CDR3 reads CASIRRRVRSNEQFF. CDR3 nucleotide sequence: TGTGCCAGTATCCGCCGACGGGTTCGGAGCAATGAGCAGTTCTTC.

The table lists this clonotype with a few counts. The chain recombines TRBV6-2 or TRBV6-3 with TRBJ1-4; D gene ambiguous. Trimming removed 4 bases at V and 0 bases at J, with 9 bases between. Germline V gene sequence: CDR1 MNHEY, CDR2 SVGEGT. This CDR3 comprises 15 residues. DNA for the CDR3: TGTGCCAGCAGTTGGTCCCCTGCAACTAATGAAAAACTGTTTTTT. Translating gives CASSWSPATNEKLFF.

This clonotype came up a few times. This chain uses TRBV7-8 with TRBJ2-3; D is undetermined. CDR1 is SGHVS and CDR2 is FQNEAQ in the germline V gene. The V end lost 5 bases, the J end lost 2 bases, and 8 bases lay between the germline ends. This CDR3 spans 13 amino acids. This CDR3 reads CASSPSYTDTQYF. The CDR3 nucleotides read TGTGCCAGCAGCCCGTCCTACACAGATACGCAGTATTTT.

In this sample, this clonotype turned up many times. The chain carries TRBV5-1 and TRBJ2-1; the D gene could be TRBD1 or TRBD2 (5 bases each). The CDR3 is 14 amino acids. Deletions cut 3 bases from V and 7 bases from J, with 14 bases between. Germline V CDR1 and CDR2: SGHRS, YFSETQ. This CDR3 reads CASSSGTLENEQFF. CDR3 coding DNA: TGCGCCAGCAGCTCGGGGACGCTAGAGAATGAGCAGTTCTTC.

This clonotype was detected many times. This rearrangement joins TRBV29-1 to TRBJ2-5; D not certain. Trimming took 4 bases from V and 5 from J, leaving 11 bases between them. The CDR3 runs 12 residues. CDR1 is SQVTM and CDR2 is ANQGSEA in the germline V gene. CDR3 DNA sequence: TGCAGCGTTGCTCCCACCATGGAGACCCAGTACTTC. This gives the protein CSVAPTMETQYF.

This clonotype came up a few times. The chain recombines TRBV29-1 with TRBJ1-1; D is ambiguous. V was clipped by 5 bases and J by 2 bases, with 9 bases between them. Germline CDR1 and CDR2: SQVTM and ANQGSEA. The CDR3 is 12 amino acids. The CDR3 DNA sequence: TGCAGCGTTCACCACGTAAACACTGAAGCTTTCTTT. Protein: CSVHHVNTEAFF. Complete variable domain (other parts from reference TRBV29-1 and TRBJ1-1): SAVISQKPSRDICQRGTSLTIQCQVDSQVTMMFWYRQQPGQSLTLIATANQGSEATYESGFVIDKFPISRPNLTFSTLTVSNMSPEDSSIYLCSVHHVNTEAFFGQGTRLTVV.

This clonotype was seen repeatedly, ten times or more. The chain carries TRBV6-6 and TRBJ2-6, with 10 bases fitting TRBD1. The CDR3 runs 15 residues. The germline V gene encodes CDR1 MNHNY and CDR2 SVGAGI (reference sequence). V gave up 6 bases and J gave up 1 base; unmatched junction bases: 0. CDR3 residues: CASRGQGSGANVLTF. The CDR3 DNA follows: TGTGCCAGCAGGGGACAGGGGTCTGGGGCCAACGTCCTGACTTTC.

The chain is built from TRBV5-5 and TRBJ1-2; TRBD1 might be the D (5 bases). This CDR3 has 13 amino acids. The germline V gene encodes CDR1 SGHKS and CDR2 YYEKEE (reference sequence). The ends were cut back, 4 bases at V and 3 bases at J, with 10 bases in the middle. The DNA of the CDR3 is TGTGCCAGCAGCGTTGGGACGGACTATGGCTACACCTTC. As protein: CASSVGTDYGYTF.

This clonotype was seen many times. The J gene is TRBJ2-7, the V gene TRBV20-1; 9 bases are shared with TRBD1. V lost 3 bases and J lost 4; bases outside the gene matches: 4. The CDR3 has 13 amino acids. The germline V gene encodes CDR1 DFQATT and CDR2 SNEGSKA (reference sequence). CDR3 bases: TGCAGTGCTAGCGGGGACAGGGAGTACGAGCAGTACTTC. Translating it yields CSASGDREYEQYF.

This clonotype was seen repeatedly, ten times or more. This sequence joins TRBV7-9 and TRBJ2-1, with 7 bases identical to TRBD1. Per the germline V gene, CDR1 is SEHNR and CDR2 is FQNEAQ (reference sequence). The J segment lost 1 base and the V segment lost 5 bases, leaving 8 bases of the junction unmatched. The CDR3 covers 16 residues. CDR3 sequence reads: CASSTPRQGSYNEQFF. Written as DNA, the CDR3 is TGTGCCAGCAGCACACCCAGACAGGGTTCCTACAATGAGCAGTTCTTC.

CDR3 nucleotides: TGTGCCAGCAGCCCTGGGACAGGCTTTGGTCGTGGCTACACCTTC. This encodes CASSPGTGFGRGYTF. This chain joins TRBV6-5 and TRBJ1-2; TRBD1 matches at 8 bases. This CDR3 is 15 amino acids long. Germline V gene sequence: CDR1 MNHEY, CDR2 SVGAGI. J was trimmed by 7 bases and V by 6 bases; bases with no gene match: 13.

This clonotype was seen at least ten times. The V call is TRBV4-1, the J call TRBJ2-7; D tentatively reads TRBD1 or TRBD2 (5 bases each). The CDR3 runs to 17 residues. CDR1 is MGHRA, CDR2 YSYEKL, per germline. Trimming removed 0 bases from V and 3 bases from J, with 18 bases in between. The CDR3 protein is CASSQEGVGRRIYEQYF. The CDR3 nucleotides are TGCGCCAGCAGCCAAGAAGGGGTCGGGCGGAGGATCTACGAGCAGTACTTC.

This clonotype was seen at least ten times. The V and J genes are TRBV6-5 and TRBJ2-7; perhaps TRBD2 as D (5 bases). Germline V gives CDR1 MNHEY, CDR2 SVGAGI. V was trimmed by 2 bases and J by 2 bases, leaving 13 bases between them. The CDR3 is 15 amino acids. CDR3: CASSYDGLGTYEQYF. In DNA form, the CDR3 reads TGTGCCAGCAGTTACGACGGACTTGGGACCTACGAGCAGTACTTC.

CDR3 bases: TGCAGCGTGTCGACAGGCCTGAGGGACACTGAAGCTTTCTTT. This encodes CSVSTGLRDTEAFF. The rearrangement joins TRBV29-1 to TRBJ1-1; perhaps TRBD1 as D (6 bases). V was trimmed by 6 bases and J by 3 bases, leaving 17 bases between them. This CDR3 spans 14 amino acids. Germline-derived CDR1 and CDR2 are SQVTM and ANQGSEA.

The table lists this clonotype with a few counts. V usage is TRBV9 and J usage is TRBJ1-5; D is perhaps TRBD1 (5 bases). The CDR3 loop spans 15 amino acids. The ends were cut back, 2 bases at V and 7 bases at J, with 16 bases in the middle. The V gene's germline CDR1 is SGDLS and CDR2 YYNGEE. The CDR3 DNA reads as TGTGCCAGCAGCGTGGGGAAAAGGGGTAACCAGCCCCAGCATTTT. Its translation is CASSVGKRGNQPQHF.

This clonotype was seen repeatedly, ten times or more. The V gene is TRBV6-2 or TRBV6-3, the J gene TRBJ2-7, with 9 bases identical to TRBD1. CDR1 MNHEY and CDR2 SVGEGT come from the germline V gene. V dropped 6 bases and J dropped 3; count of bases not matched to a gene: 3. The length of the CDR3 is 13 residues. CDR3 sequence (DNA): TGTGCCAGCAGGAGACAGGGGGTCTACGAGCAGTACTTC. Translated, it gives CASRRQGVYEQYF.